Below are 21 T cell receptor beta chains sequenced from a single sample in a study of blood T cell repertoires in COVID-19. TCRdb's table, derived via immunoSEQ multiplex PCR, lists solely in-frame clones and lacks some. The data hold some 80,000 clones, with approximately 87% observed a single time. Sequenced sample: peripheral blood. The origin of the receptors is a human donor in a cohort sampled during active COVID-19.

J is TRBJ2-7 and V is TRBV28; 9 bases match TRBD1. The germline CDR1 and CDR2 sequences are MDHEN and SYDVKM. J was trimmed by 4 bases and V by 1 base; bases with no gene match: 8. The CDR3 loop spans 16 amino acids. DNA for the CDR3: TGTGCCAGCAGTTTATACCGGGGGACAGGGATTTACGAGCAGTACTTC. It is translated as CASSLYRGTGIYEQYF.

Only a few counts were recorded for this clone. J is TRBJ1-1 and V is TRBV7-6, with D unresolved. Trimming stripped 2 bases from V and 1 base from J, with 20 bases between. Germline V gene lookup returns CDR1 SGHVS and CDR2 FNYEAQ. The CDR3 is 18 amino acids. CDR3: CASSLSPITDYSNTEAFF. In nucleotides, the CDR3 is TGTGCCAGCAGCTTATCTCCTATAACAGATTACTCGAACACTGAAGCTTTCTTT.

In its sample, this clone was seen once. This sequence joins TRBV30 and TRBJ1-2, with D perhaps TRBD1 (5 bases). Looked up from germline, CDR1 is GTSNPN and CDR2 is SVGIG (reference sequence). This CDR3 has 17 residues. The V end lost 3 bases, the J end lost 0 bases, and 20 bases lay between the germline ends. CDR3: CAWREPSGRGSNYGYTF. The CDR3 DNA follows: TGTGCCTGGAGGGAGCCCTCAGGTAGGGGATCTAACTATGGCTACACCTTC.

CDR3 in amino acids: CASSPQSQWTYGYTF. The CDR3 DNA reads as TGTGCCAGCAGCCCCCAGTCCCAGTGGACTTATGGCTACACCTTC. This rearrangement joins TRBV3-1 (or the pseudogene TRBV3-2) to TRBJ1-2; D gene ambiguous. Trimming stripped 4 bases from V and 5 bases from J, with 17 bases between. This CDR3 region has 15 residues. Germline loops: CDR1 LGHDT, CDR2 YNNKEL (reference sequence).

The chain employs TRBV18 and TRBJ1-5; TRBD1 matches 10 bases. CDR1 and CDR2 (germline): KGHSH, LQKENI. V dropped 3 bases and J dropped 0; count of bases not matched to a gene: 5. The length of the CDR3 is 17 residues. The CDR3 reads CASSPRQGANSNQPQHF. The CDR3 DNA follows: TGTGCCAGCTCACCCAGACAGGGGGCAAATAGCAATCAGCCCCAGCATTTT.

CDR3 nucleotides: TGCAGCGTTGTTGTGATGGACAGAGATTATGGCTACACCTTC. It encodes CSVVVMDRDYGYTF. This chain joins TRBV29-1 and TRBJ1-2; a weak D match, TRBD1 (6 bases). V was cut by 4 bases and J by 5 bases, with 17 bases left in between. CDR1 and CDR2 from the germline V gene are SQVTM and ANQGSEA. CDR3 size: 14 residues.

The chain carries TRBV9 and TRBJ2-6, with D possibly matching TRBD2 (5 bases). Germline V gives CDR1 SGDLS, CDR2 YYNGEE. CDR3 size: 15 residues. Trimming left V 4 bases short and J 1 base short, with 9 bases between. CDR3 nucleotides: TGTGCCAGCAGCTCGGGATTATCTGGGGCCAACGTCCTGACTTTC. Translating gives CASSSGLSGANVLTF.

The V and J genes are TRBV19 and TRBJ2-1; D gene uncertain. This CDR3 spans 13 amino acids. Trimming took 4 bases from V and 7 from J, leaving 11 bases between them. The V gene's germline CDR1 is LNHDA and CDR2 SQIVND (reference sequence). CDR3 in amino acids: CASSTTRGNEQFF. CDR3 in DNA: TGTGCCAGTAGTACAACACGAGGAAATGAGCAGTTCTTC.

The chain combines TRBV6-5 with TRBJ1-2; 7 bases align to TRBD1. The CDR3 runs 14 residues. The germline V gene encodes CDR1 MNHEY and CDR2 SVGAGI. The trim removed 0 bases at V and 6 bases at J, leaving 4 bases unmatched. This chain's CDR3 is CASSYSAGGNGYTF. For the CDR3, the DNA is TGTGCCAGCAGTTACTCAGCAGGGGGTAATGGCTACACCTTC.

The V gene is TRBV19, the J gene TRBJ1-1; 9 positions match TRBD1. Germline-derived CDR1 and CDR2 are LNHDA and SQIVND (reference sequence). The CDR3 length is 13 residues. V lost 5 bases to trimming and J lost 7 bases; unmatched junction nucleotides: 5. In DNA, the CDR3 is TGTGCCAGTAGTCACAGGGGGCTTGGTGAAGCTTTCTTT. Translating gives CASSHRGLGEAFF.

This chain connects TRBV3-1 (or the pseudogene TRBV3-2) to TRBJ2-1; possible D gene TRBD1, 6 bases. The CDR3 loop spans 15 amino acids. Trimming pared 4 bases from V and 0 bases from J, leaving 10 bases between. The V gene's germline CDR1 is LGHDT and CDR2 YNNKEL (reference sequence). This CDR3 is CASSLQGGSYNEQFF. CDR3 in DNA: TGTGCCAGCAGCCTCCAAGGGGGCTCCTACAATGAGCAGTTCTTC.

The chain is built from TRBV5-6 and TRBJ2-1, with TRBD1 as a possible D gene (6 bases). Trimming pared 4 bases from V and 3 bases from J, leaving 20 bases between. This CDR3 region has 17 residues. Germline V gene data show CDR1 as SGHDT and CDR2 as YYEEEE. The CDR3 DNA is TGTGCCAGCAGCCCCTCAGGGCAGGGGAGAAACTACAATGAGCAGTTCTTC. Translation gives CASSPSGQGRNYNEQFF. The full variable domain, in which reference TRBV5-6 and TRBJ2-1 provide the parts outside the CDR3, is DAGVTQSPTHLIKTRGQQVTLRCSPKSGHDTVSWYQQALGQGPQFIFQYYEEEERQRGNFPDRFSGHQFPNYSSELNVNALLLGDSALYLCASSPSGQGRNYNEQFFGPGTRLTVL.

This sequence joins TRBV5-1 and TRBJ1-1; no reliable D call. Trimming left V 1 base short and J 1 base short, with 8 bases between. CDR1 is SGHRS, CDR2 YFSETQ, per germline. The CDR3 sequence is 14 residues long. CDR3 sequence: CASSLSRRNTEAFF. The CDR3 coding sequence is TGCGCCAGCAGCTTGTCTCGGAGGAACACTGAAGCTTTCTTT.

J is TRBJ2-1 and V is TRBV3-1 (or the pseudogene TRBV3-2); TRBD2 matches 11 bases. Trimming removed 1 base from V and 7 bases from J; junction bases left unmatched: 15. CDR1 and CDR2 (germline): LGHDT, YNNKEL (reference sequence). This CDR3 has 19 amino acids. CDR3 in amino acids: CASSQGVSGRARRGNEQFF. The DNA for the CDR3 is TGTGCCAGCAGCCAAGGGGTTAGCGGGAGGGCCAGGAGAGGGAATGAGCAGTTCTTC.

The V and J genes are TRBV19 and TRBJ2-3; 14 positions match TRBD2. Per the germline V gene, CDR1 is LNHDA and CDR2 is SQIVND (reference sequence). The CDR3 runs to 16 residues. Trimming at V came to 4 bases and at J to 5 bases, leaving 5 bases not matched to a gene. This chain's CDR3 is CASSRGLAGVQDTQYF. CDR3 bases: TGTGCCAGTAGTAGGGGACTAGCGGGAGTCCAAGATACGCAGTATTTT.

The rearrangement joins TRBV7-9 to TRBJ2-7; TRBD2 is a possible D gene (6 bases). V lost 1 base to trimming and J lost 5 bases, with 9 bases between them. CDR1 and CDR2 (germline): SEHNR, FQNEAQ (reference sequence). The CDR3 loop spans 13 amino acids. This CDR3 reads CASSLGGVHEQYF. The DNA of the CDR3 is TGTGCCAGCAGCTTAGGGGGGGTCCACGAGCAGTACTTC.

This clone was detected only once. This sequence joins TRBV25-1 and TRBJ1-2; TRBD1 matches 8 bases. Trimming removed 6 bases from V and 3 bases from J; junction bases left unmatched: 9. The CDR3 spans 15 residues. Per the germline V gene, CDR1 is MGHDK and CDR2 is SYGVNS. The CDR3 coding sequence is TGTGCCAGCAGCCCTCCCGGACAGGGTCACTATGGCTACACCTTC. Residues: CASSPPGQGHYGYTF.

The V and J genes are TRBV2 and TRBJ1-1; D remains unclear. Trimming took off 5 bases at V and 11 bases at J, with 9 bases between the two ends. CDR1 is SNHLY and CDR2 is FYNNEI in the germline V gene. The CDR3 consists of 10 residues. CDR3 loop: CASSFRLAFF. DNA for the CDR3: TGTGCCAGCAGTTTCCGGTTGGCTTTCTTT.

This clone has only one observation. DNA of the CDR3: TGTGCCAGCAGTTTGACGGCCGGGGGAGAAAAACTGTTTTTT. Its translation is CASSLTAGGEKLFF. The chain couples TRBV6-5 to TRBJ1-4; D is possibly TRBD1 (5 bases). Trimming took 4 bases from V and 8 from J, leaving 14 bases between them. The CDR3 spans 14 residues. The germline V gene has CDR1 MNHEY and CDR2 SVGAGI.

The chain couples TRBV28 to TRBJ2-7; D ambiguous. Germline values: CDR1 MDHEN, CDR2 SYDVKM. Trimming cost V 8 bases and J 9 bases, with 17 bases left between them. The CDR3 runs to 12 residues. CDR3 sequence (DNA): TGTGCCAGCGGGTCTCCCGGGTTCGGGCAGTACTTC. Protein sequence: CASGSPGFGQYF.

The rearrangement joins TRBV3-1 (or the pseudogene TRBV3-2) to TRBJ1-1, with 9 bases lining up with TRBD1. The V gene end was trimmed by 1 base and the J gene end by 2 bases; junction bases not matched to a gene: 5. Germline-derived CDR1 and CDR2 are LGHDT and YNNKEL (reference sequence). The CDR3 spans 16 residues. CDR3 region: CASSQGTGGLNTEAFF. The DNA for the CDR3 is TGTGCCAGCAGCCAAGGAACAGGGGGCCTAAACACTGAAGCTTTCTTT.